These 10 T cell receptor beta chains originate from one sample sequenced in a study of T cell repertoires in cytomegalovirus infection. TCRdb analysed the reads with MiXCR anew, one entry per CDR3 protein. This sample has about 890,000 distinct CDR3 sequences, with approximately 33% found just once. These receptors have no known antigen. The specimen comprised cultured CD8+ T cells from PBMCs, sampled from culture after CMV antigen stimulation. The receptors were sampled from a human donor in good health (CMV status not recorded). Some clones in this sample may be carry-over from other donors' samples.

This clonotype has a handful of counts. V and J are TRBV4-3 and TRBJ1-5; tentatively, D is TRBD1 (5 bases). CDR3 length: 17 residues. CDR1 LGHNA and CDR2 YSLEER come from the germline V gene. V was trimmed by 0 bases and J by 7 bases, leaving 19 bases between them. CDR3 nucleotides: TGCGCCAGCAGCCAAGATAGGGTAGGGGTGGGAGAGCAGCCCCAGCATTTT. Amino acids: CASSQDRVGVGEQPQHF.

The chain joins TRBV20-1 to TRBJ2-1; 9 bases fit TRBD1. Germline values: CDR1 DFQATT, CDR2 SNEGSKA (reference sequence). The V gene end was trimmed by 0 bases and the J gene end by 8 bases; junction bases not matched to a gene: 11. The CDR3 contains 16 residues. The CDR3 protein is CSARDGPGQGGDEQFF. The CDR3 DNA is TGCAGTGCTAGAGATGGTCCGGGACAGGGAGGAGATGAGCAGTTCTTC.

This clonotype came up many times. This rearrangement joins TRBV27 to TRBJ2-7; D is uncertain. The CDR3 runs to 13 residues. Looked up from germline, CDR1 is MNHEY and CDR2 is SMNVEV (reference sequence). With 3 bases removed from V and 1 base from J, the gap between germline ends came to 7 bases. CDR3 residues: CASSFGRSYEQYF. The CDR3 DNA reads as TGTGCCAGCAGTTTTGGCAGATCCTACGAGCAGTACTTC.

The chain uses TRBV15 and TRBJ2-5; 7 nucleotides align to TRBD2. The CDR3 totals 17 residues. Trimming removed 2 bases from V and 4 bases from J; junction bases left unmatched: 13. Germline V CDR1 and CDR2: LNHNV, YYDKDF (reference sequence). CDR3 coding DNA: TGTGCCACCAGCAGACCCAGCGGGGAGAGGGGCCGAGAGACCCAGTACTTC. It is translated as CATSRPSGERGRETQYF.

The V gene is TRBV29-1, the J gene TRBJ1-2; a possible D gene is TRBD1 (6 bases). Trimming cost V 3 bases and J 5 bases, with 10 bases left between them. The germline V gene has CDR1 SQVTM and CDR2 ANQGSEA. The CDR3 runs to 12 residues. The CDR3 DNA is TGCAGCGTTGAGGACAGACTTTATGGCTACACCTTC. It yields the protein CSVEDRLYGYTF.

This chain connects TRBV28 to TRBJ2-7; 11 bases map to TRBD2. Per germline, CDR1 MDHEN and CDR2 SYDVKM. V lost 5 bases and J lost 8; bases outside the gene matches: 14. The CDR3 consists of 16 residues. This chain's CDR3 is CASSTLAGGKGGKQYV. CDR3 bases: TGTGCCAGCAGTACTCTAGCGGGGGGCAAAGGGGGGAAGCAGTACGTC.

This clonotype was detected a few times. V gene TRBV7-6 combines with J gene TRBJ2-7, with 8 nucleotides matching TRBD1. The germline CDR1 and CDR2 sequences are SGHVS and FNYEAQ. The junction had 6 bases not matched to a gene; V was cut back by 5 bases and J by 6 bases. The CDR3 has 13 amino acids. CDR3 in amino acids: CASSRGTGGEQYV. CDR3 nucleotide sequence: TGTGCCAGCAGCCGGGGCACAGGGGGCGAGCAGTACGTC.

A word on this clonotype: A read error may explain this, as a much larger clone is one base away. The genes are TRBV7-6 and TRBJ2-2, with 10 bases matching TRBD1. Per germline, CDR1 SGHVS and CDR2 FNYEAQ. The CDR3 has 14 amino acids. This chain's CDR3 is CVSSPGQGAGELFF. Written as DNA, the CDR3 is TGTGTCAGCAGCCCCGGACAGGGGGCCGGGGAGCTGTTTTTT.

The chain links TRBV6-2 or TRBV6-3 to TRBJ2-1; TRBD2 agrees at 8 bases. The CDR3 is 18 residues long. The germline V gene encodes CDR1 MNHEY and CDR2 SVGEGT. V lost 2 bases to trimming and J lost 2 bases; unmatched junction nucleotides: 11. This CDR3 reads CASSYPTLGGAPYNEQFF. CDR3 nucleotide sequence: TGTGCCAGCAGTTACCCCACCCTCGGGGGGGCCCCCTACAATGAGCAGTTCTTC.

This clonotype has just a few counts. V and J are TRBV7-2 and TRBJ1-1; D unclear. The CDR3 totals 12 residues. Looked up from germline, CDR1 is SGHTA and CDR2 is FQGNSA. V lost 0 bases to trimming and J lost 4 bases, with 3 bases between them. The CDR3 DNA is TGTGCCAGCAGCTTAGCCCCCACTGAAGCTTTCTTT. Its translation: CASSLAPTEAFF.